Listed here are 21 T cell receptor beta chains from one sample, sequenced in a study of long-term antiretroviral therapy in people with HIV. immunoSEQ v3.0 was run at survey level. Profiling relied on immunoSEQ multiplex PCR, and the TCRdb table lists in-frame clones only, not all of them. The sample includes some 25,000 clones, about 86% seen only once; the top ten take approximately 4.6%. The sequencing used unsorted PBMCs, collected 3 years after starting antiretroviral therapy. Source of these receptors: a man aged 18 to 30 with HIV.

V gene TRBV7-3 combines with J gene TRBJ2-1; tentative D call: TRBD1 (6 bases). Germline V gives CDR1 SGHTA, CDR2 FQGTGA. The CDR3 contains 12 residues. V lost 4 bases to trimming and J lost 8 bases, with 9 bases between them. CDR3 loop: CASSSTGYEQFF. The CDR3 nucleotides are TGTGCCAGCAGCTCCACAGGGTATGAGCAGTTCTTC.

The J gene is TRBJ2-3, the V gene TRBV6-5, with D perhaps matching TRBD1 or TRBD2 (5 bases each). V was cut by 5 bases and J by 1 base, with 7 bases left in between. Germline V lookup: CDR1 MNHEY, CDR2 SVGAGI. The CDR3 runs to 13 residues. The CDR3 is CASSRDGTDTQYF. DNA for the CDR3: TGTGCCAGCAGTCGGGACGGCACAGATACGCAGTATTTT.

The V call is TRBV14, the J call TRBJ2-2; 8 nucleotides match TRBD1. V shed 2 bases and J 6 bases; nucleotides not matched to a gene: 8. CDR3 size: 16 residues. Germline lookup yields CDR1 SGHDN and CDR2 FVKESK. In DNA form, the CDR3 reads TGTGCCAGCAGCCAACGAGGCAGGGGGCGCCCCGGGGAGCTGTTTTTT. This encodes CASSQRGRGRPGELFF.

The chain links TRBV11-2 to TRBJ2-3; the D gene is possibly TRBD1 (6 bases). Germline assignment: CDR1 SGHAT and CDR2 FQNNGV. This CDR3 spans 15 amino acids. V dropped 4 bases and J dropped 2 bases, with 13 bases sitting between them. CDR3 bases: TGTGCCAGCAGCTCAGGACAGCGGTCCACAGATACGCAGTATTTT. This codes for CASSSGQRSTDTQYF.

The chain joins TRBV5-1 to TRBJ2-1; 12 bases line up with TRBD2. The CDR3 sequence is 16 residues long. The trim removed 8 bases at V and 5 bases at J, leaving 11 bases unmatched. CDR1 SGHRS and CDR2 YFSETQ come from the germline V gene. The CDR3 protein is CASTRSSGGDDNEQFF. The CDR3 DNA reads TGCGCCAGTACCCGCTCTAGCGGGGGGGATGACAATGAGCAGTTCTTC.

The V and J genes are TRBV15 and TRBJ1-5; possible D gene TRBD1, 6 bases. V lost 1 base, J lost 4 bases, and 14 bases lay in between. Germline CDR1 LNHNV, CDR2 YYDKDF (reference sequence). The CDR3 has 16 amino acids. The CDR3 coding sequence is TGTGCCACCAGCAGAGGGGGCAGGGGAAGAAATCAGCCCCAGCATTTT. This codes for CATSRGGRGRNQPQHF.

The chain employs TRBV7-2 and TRBJ1-1, with 9 bases identical to TRBD1. V lost 5 bases, J lost 5 bases, and 3 bases stayed unmatched. CDR1 is SGHTA, CDR2 FQGNSA, per germline. The CDR3 consists of 13 residues. In DNA form, the CDR3 reads TGTGCCAGCAGCCTCGGACAGGGGACTGAAGCTTTCTTT. Amino acid sequence: CASSLGQGTEAFF.

The V and J genes are TRBV7-3 and TRBJ2-2, with D perhaps matching TRBD1 (7 bases). The CDR3 consists of 16 residues. Germline lookup yields CDR1 SGHTA and CDR2 FQGTGA. The germline V and J ends were trimmed by 5 bases and 4 bases, with 17 bases remaining between them. CDR3 DNA sequence: TGTGCCAGCAGCCGACTAGGGACAGTGGCCACCGGGGAGCTGTTTTTT. Encoded protein: CASSRLGTVATGELFF.

The chain uses TRBV9 and TRBJ1-5; no reliable D call. Looked up from germline, CDR1 is SGDLS and CDR2 is YYNGEE. This CDR3 region has 14 residues. V gave up 4 bases and J gave up 5 bases, with 13 bases separating them. CDR3 sequence reads: CASSPAGEYQPQHF. The DNA for the CDR3 is TGTGCCAGCAGCCCTGCAGGCGAGTATCAGCCCCAGCATTTT.

This clone was detected only a few times. The V gene is TRBV19, the J gene TRBJ2-3; D not resolved. V was trimmed by 9 bases and J by 6 bases, leaving 10 bases between them. Germline V gene lookup returns CDR1 LNHDA and CDR2 SQIVND (reference sequence). This CDR3 has 11 residues. The DNA of the CDR3 is TGTGCCAGCGCTAACCCGGATACGCAGTATTTT. Protein product: CASANPDTQYF.

The chain recombines TRBV10-2 with TRBJ1-4; 9 bases match TRBD1. Germline values: CDR1 WSHSY, CDR2 SAAADI. The CDR3 totals 16 residues. V shed 6 bases and J 8 bases; nucleotides not matched to a gene: 13. The CDR3: CASSKGQGGGREKLFF. The DNA of the CDR3 is TGCGCCAGCAGCAAGGGACAGGGAGGCGGGCGAGAAAAACTGTTTTTT.

The V gene is TRBV13, the J gene TRBJ2-3; 8 bases line up with TRBD2. J gave up 1 base and V 4 bases, and 1 base lay outside the gene matches. This CDR3 contains 14 residues. CDR1 is PRHDT, CDR2 FYEKMQ, per germline (reference sequence). This CDR3 is CASSYSGGTDTQYF. CDR3 coding DNA: TGTGCCAGCAGCTATAGCGGGGGCACAGATACGCAGTATTTT.

J is TRBJ1-1 and V is TRBV5-4, with unresolved D. CDR1 is SGHNT and CDR2 is YYREEE in the germline V gene (reference sequence). V was shortened by 1 base and J by 1 base, with 11 bases between the two germline ends. There are 15 residues in the CDR3. The CDR3 region is CASSLSLAQNTEAFF. The CDR3, as DNA: TGTGCCAGCAGCTTGTCCCTGGCGCAGAACACTGAAGCTTTCTTT.

V and J are TRBV11-2 and TRBJ2-1; no definite D call. The ends were cut back, 2 bases at V and 10 bases at J, with 15 bases in the middle. Germline loops: CDR1 SGHAT, CDR2 FQNNGV. The CDR3 loop spans 14 amino acids. CDR3 nucleotide sequence: TGTGCCAGCAGCTTACTTGCCGGGTCCCCCGAGCAGTTCTTC. Its protein is CASSLLAGSPEQFF.

The gene calls are TRBV13 and TRBJ1-1; D is undetermined. CDR3 size: 11 residues. The germline V gene encodes CDR1 PRHDT and CDR2 FYEKMQ (reference sequence). V lost 3 bases, J lost 11 bases, and 10 bases lay in between. Here the CDR3 reads CASSFTQKAFF. The CDR3, as DNA: TGTGCCAGCAGCTTTACCCAAAAGGCTTTCTTT.

V and J are TRBV27 and TRBJ1-2, with D possibly matching TRBD1 (6 bases). CDR1 and CDR2 (germline): MNHEY, SMNVEV (reference sequence). The CDR3 is 13 amino acids. V lost 6 bases to trimming and J lost 8 bases, with 16 bases between them. The CDR3 DNA reads as TGTGCCAGCAGAGGTAGACAGGAGCCCGGCTACACCTTC. Protein product: CASRGRQEPGYTF.

The chain is built from TRBV7-2 and TRBJ1-5; D unresolved. The V gene lost 1 base and the J gene lost 1 base, with 8 bases spanning the gap. The CDR3 sequence is 15 residues long. CDR1 is SGHTA, CDR2 FQGNSA, per germline. This chain's CDR3 is CASSLVAASNQPQHF. The CDR3 nucleotides are TGTGCCAGCAGCTTAGTGGCGGCCAGCAATCAGCCCCAGCATTTT.

This rearrangement joins TRBV9 to TRBJ1-3, with D unresolved. Germline V lookup: CDR1 SGDLS, CDR2 YYNGEE. The V and J ends lost 3 bases and 1 base respectively, with 8 bases between them. The CDR3 sequence is 14 residues long. In DNA, the CDR3 is TGTGCCAGCAGCGGATCAGGTTCTGGAAACACCATATATTTT. It codes for CASSGSGSGNTIYF.

This chain joins TRBV28 and TRBJ1-6, with 11 positions matching TRBD1. J was trimmed by 8 bases and V by 5 bases; bases with no gene match: 5. This CDR3 has 15 residues. The germline V gene encodes CDR1 MDHEN and CDR2 SYDVKM. This chain's CDR3 is CASSQPGQGDSPLHF. CDR3 in DNA: TGTGCCAGCAGTCAACCGGGACAGGGGGATTCACCCCTCCACTTT. Based on the CDR3 plus reference TRBV28 and TRBJ1-6, the full variable domain is DVKVTQSSRYLVKRTGEKVFLECVQDMDHENMFWYRQDPGLGLRLIYFSYDVKMKEKGDIPEGYSVSREKKERFSLILESASTNQTSMYLCASSQPGQGDSPLHFGNGTRLTVT.

The V call is TRBV5-1, the J call TRBJ2-5; 8 nucleotides agree with TRBD1. V shed 1 base, J shed 5 bases, and the junction held 16 bases outside the gene matches. The CDR3 sequence is 18 residues long. Germline lookup yields CDR1 SGHRS and CDR2 YFSETQ. The CDR3 region is CASSLRWQGANFFETQYF. The CDR3 DNA reads TGCGCCAGCAGCTTGCGGTGGCAGGGGGCGAATTTTTTTGAGACCCAGTACTTC. The full variable domain, with the rest looked up from reference TRBV5-1 and TRBJ2-5, is KAGVTQTPRYLIKTRGQQVTLSCSPISGHRSVSWYQQTPGQGLQFLFEYFSETQRNKGNFPGRFSGRQFSNSRSEMNVSTLELGDSALYLCASSLRWQGANFFETQYFGPGTRLLVL.

V gene TRBV9 combines with J gene TRBJ1-2; 9 positions match TRBD1. The CDR3 runs 14 residues. Germline V lookup: CDR1 SGDLS, CDR2 YYNGEE. V shed 4 bases and J 7 bases; nucleotides not matched to a gene: 8. The CDR3 region is CASSTPGQGVGYTF. The CDR3 DNA is TGTGCCAGCAGCACGCCGGGACAGGGAGTTGGCTACACCTTC.